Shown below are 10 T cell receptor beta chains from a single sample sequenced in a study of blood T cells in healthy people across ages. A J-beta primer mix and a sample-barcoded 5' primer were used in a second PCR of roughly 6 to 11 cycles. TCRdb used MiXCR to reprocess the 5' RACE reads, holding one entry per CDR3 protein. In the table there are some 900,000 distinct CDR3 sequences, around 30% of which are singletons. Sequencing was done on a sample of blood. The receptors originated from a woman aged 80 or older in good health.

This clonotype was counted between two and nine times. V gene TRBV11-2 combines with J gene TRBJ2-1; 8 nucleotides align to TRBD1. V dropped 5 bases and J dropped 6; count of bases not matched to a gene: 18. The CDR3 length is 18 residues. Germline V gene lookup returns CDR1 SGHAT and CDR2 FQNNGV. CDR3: CASSLLRFRTGPPNEQFF. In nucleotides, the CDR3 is TGTGCCAGCAGCCTATTGAGGTTTCGGACAGGGCCCCCCAATGAGCAGTTCTTC.

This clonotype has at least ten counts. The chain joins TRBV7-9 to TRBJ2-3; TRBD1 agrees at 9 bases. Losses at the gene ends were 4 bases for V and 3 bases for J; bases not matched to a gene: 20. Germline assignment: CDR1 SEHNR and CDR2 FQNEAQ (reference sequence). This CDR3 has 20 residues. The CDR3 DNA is TGTGCCAGCAGCTATTGGTCCCGGGACAGGGAGCTATATGGAACAGATACGCAGTATTTT. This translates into CASSYWSRDRELYGTDTQYF.

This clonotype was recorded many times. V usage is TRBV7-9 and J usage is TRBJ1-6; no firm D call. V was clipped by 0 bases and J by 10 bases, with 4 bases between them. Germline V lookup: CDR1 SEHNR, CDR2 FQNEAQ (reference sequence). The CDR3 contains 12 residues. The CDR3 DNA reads TGTGCCAGCAGCTTAGCTGACTCACCCCTCCACTTT. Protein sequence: CASSLADSPLHF.

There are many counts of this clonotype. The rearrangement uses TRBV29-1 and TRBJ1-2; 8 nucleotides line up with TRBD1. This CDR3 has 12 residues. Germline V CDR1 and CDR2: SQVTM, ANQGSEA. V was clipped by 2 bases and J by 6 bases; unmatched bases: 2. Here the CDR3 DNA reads TGCAGCGTTGAAAGACAGGGGAATGGCTACACCTTC. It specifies CSVERQGNGYTF.

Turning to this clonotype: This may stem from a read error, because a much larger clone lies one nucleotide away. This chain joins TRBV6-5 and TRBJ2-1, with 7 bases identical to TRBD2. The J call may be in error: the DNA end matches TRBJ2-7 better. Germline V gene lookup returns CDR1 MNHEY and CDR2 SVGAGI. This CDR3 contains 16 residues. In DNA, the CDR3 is TGTGCCAGCAGTTACCGAGCGGGGAGCTCCTACAATGAGCAGTACTTC. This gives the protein CASSYRAGSSYNEQYF.

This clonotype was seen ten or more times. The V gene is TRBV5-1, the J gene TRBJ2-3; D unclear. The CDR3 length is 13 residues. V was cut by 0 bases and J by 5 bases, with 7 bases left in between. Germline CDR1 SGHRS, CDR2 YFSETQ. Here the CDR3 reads CASSLDGQDTQYF. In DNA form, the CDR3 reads TGCGCCAGCAGCTTGGATGGCCAAGATACGCAGTATTTT.

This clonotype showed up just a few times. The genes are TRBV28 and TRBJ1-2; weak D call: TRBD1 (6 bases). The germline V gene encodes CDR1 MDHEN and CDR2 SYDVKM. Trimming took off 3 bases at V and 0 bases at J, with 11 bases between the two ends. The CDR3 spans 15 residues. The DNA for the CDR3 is TGTGCCAGCAGTTTCGACAGGAAAACTAACTATGGCTACACCTTC. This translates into CASSFDRKTNYGYTF.

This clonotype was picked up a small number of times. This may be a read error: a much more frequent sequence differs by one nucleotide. The CDR3 region is CASSELGKTQYF. In DNA form, the CDR3 reads TGTGCCAGCAGTGAACTGGGCAAGACCCAGTACTTC. The chain is built from TRBV2 and TRBJ2-5; D uncertain. This CDR3 has 12 residues. Trimming pared 2 bases from V and 6 bases from J, leaving 7 bases between. CDR1 and CDR2 from the germline V gene are SNHLY and FYNNEI.

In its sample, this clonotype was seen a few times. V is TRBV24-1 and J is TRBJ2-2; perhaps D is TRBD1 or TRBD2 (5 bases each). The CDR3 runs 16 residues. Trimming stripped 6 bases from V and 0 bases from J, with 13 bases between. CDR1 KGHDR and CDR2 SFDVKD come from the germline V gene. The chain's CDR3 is CATSSAGTANTGELFF. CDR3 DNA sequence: TGTGCCACCAGTTCCGCCGGGACGGCGAACACCGGGGAGCTGTTTTTT.

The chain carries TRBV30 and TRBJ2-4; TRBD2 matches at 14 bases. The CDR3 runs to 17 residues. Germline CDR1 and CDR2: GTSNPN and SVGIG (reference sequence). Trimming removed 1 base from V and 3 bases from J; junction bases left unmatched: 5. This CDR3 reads CAWSAPGLAGDKNIQYF. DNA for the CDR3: TGTGCCTGGAGTGCCCCGGGACTAGCGGGGGACAAAAACATTCAGTACTTC.